Detailed here is one T cell receptor (beta chain). This sample was taken from a study of beta chain features in type 1 diabetes. The CDR3 extends over 14 amino acids. CDR1 and CDR2 (germline): MNHEY, SVGAGI. The trim removed 4 bases at V and 6 bases at J, leaving 3 bases unmatched. What was sequenced were expressed TCRB transcripts, since all of the isolated RNA had been reverse transcribed. Here immunoSEQ multiplex PCR was the method, and the copy in TCRdb shows in-frame clones only, minus some. The sample lists fewer than 350,000 clones, approximately 8% occurring once. This TCR was sampled from a woman in her late teens or twenties in good health. Sequencing was performed on central memory CD4+ T cells from blood. The rearrangement joins TRBV6-5 to TRBJ2-2; 9 bases are shared with TRBD2. The CDR3 DNA is TGTGCCAGCAGTTTAAGACTAGCGGCCGGGGAGCTGTTTTTT. Translated, it gives CASSLRLAAGELFF.